This T cell receptor (beta chain) emerged from a study of CD8 T cells in Susac syndrome. When the RNA was reverse transcribed, random hexamers were used with an input of about 0.45 to 1 ug. TCRdb called the immunoSEQ multiplex PCR reads again in MiXCR, with one record for every CDR3 protein. The sample holds some 160,000 distinct CDR3 sequences, 92% seen once. Isolation of CD8+ and CD4+ T cells was performed negatively, whereas enrichment of TEMRA cells was done by FACS. The V gene's germline CDR1 is SGHTA and CDR2 FQGTGA. The V and J ends lost 3 bases and 3 bases respectively, with 8 bases between them. CDR3 length: 14 residues. In this sample, this clonotype turned up once.

The clonotype originates from a human donor in good health. The rearrangement uses TRBV7-3 and TRBJ2-2; no reliable D call. Sequenced sample: CD4+ T cells from PBMCs. CDR3 sequence (DNA): TGTGCCAGCAGCTTGAACTCTCACACCGGGGAGCTGTTTTTT. Residues: CASSLNSHTGELFF.